This T cell receptor (beta chain) was recovered during a study of blood T cell repertoires in COVID-19. The assay was immunoSEQ multiplex PCR, and TCRdb's table has in-frame clones only and misses some. Here the sample spans approximately 240,000 clones, 90% to 95% being singletons. This TCR came from a young woman who had recovered from COVID-19. The sequencing input was PBMCs or T cells enriched from blood (not recorded which).

The DNA of the CDR3 is TGTGCCAGCAGCCTACTGACAGGGGGCGATGGCTACACCTTC. Protein: CASSLLTGGDGYTF. The chain uses TRBV28 and TRBJ1-2; 10 bases agree with TRBD1. This CDR3 has 14 residues. Germline V lookup: CDR1 MDHEN, CDR2 SYDVKM. V lost 6 bases and J lost 6; bases outside the gene matches: 7.